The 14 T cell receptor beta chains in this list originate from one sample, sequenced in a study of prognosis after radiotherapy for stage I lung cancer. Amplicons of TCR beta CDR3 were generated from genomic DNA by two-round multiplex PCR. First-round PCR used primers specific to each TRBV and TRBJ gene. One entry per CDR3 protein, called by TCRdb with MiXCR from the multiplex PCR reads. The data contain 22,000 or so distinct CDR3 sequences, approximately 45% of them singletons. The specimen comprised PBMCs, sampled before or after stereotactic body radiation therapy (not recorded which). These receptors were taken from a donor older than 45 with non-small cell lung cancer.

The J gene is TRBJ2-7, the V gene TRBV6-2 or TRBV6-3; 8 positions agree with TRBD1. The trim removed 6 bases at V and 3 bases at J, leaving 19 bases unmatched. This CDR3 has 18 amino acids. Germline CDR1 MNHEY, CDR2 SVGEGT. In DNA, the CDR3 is TGTGCCAGCAGCAGCGAGGACAGGGTTCAGGTTTGGAGCTACGAGCAGTACTTC. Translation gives CASSSEDRVQVWSYEQYF.

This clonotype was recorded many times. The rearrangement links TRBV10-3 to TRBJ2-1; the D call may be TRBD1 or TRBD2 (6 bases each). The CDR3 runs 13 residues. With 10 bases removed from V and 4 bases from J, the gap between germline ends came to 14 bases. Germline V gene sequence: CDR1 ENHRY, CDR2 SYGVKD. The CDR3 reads CATGGLLYNEQFF. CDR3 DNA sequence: TGTGCCACCGGGGGCCTCTTATACAATGAGCAGTTCTTC.

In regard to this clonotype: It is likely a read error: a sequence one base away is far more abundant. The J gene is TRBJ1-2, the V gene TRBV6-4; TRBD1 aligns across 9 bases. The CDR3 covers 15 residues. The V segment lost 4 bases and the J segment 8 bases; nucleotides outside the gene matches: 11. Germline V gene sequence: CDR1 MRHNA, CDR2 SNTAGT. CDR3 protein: CASSASGTGRRGYTF. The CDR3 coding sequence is TGTGCCAGCAGTGCCTCCGGGACAGGGAGACGGGGCTACACCTTC.

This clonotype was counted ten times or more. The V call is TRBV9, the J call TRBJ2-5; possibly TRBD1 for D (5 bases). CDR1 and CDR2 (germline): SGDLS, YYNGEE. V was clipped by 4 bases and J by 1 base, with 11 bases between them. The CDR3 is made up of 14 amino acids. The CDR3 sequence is CASSSGSIQETQYF. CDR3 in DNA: TGTGCCAGCAGCTCAGGGTCAATCCAAGAGACCCAGTACTTC. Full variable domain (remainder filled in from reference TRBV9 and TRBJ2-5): DSGVTQTPKHLITATGQRVTLRCSPRSGDLSVYWYQQSLDQGLQFLIQYYNGEERAKGNILERFSAQQFPDLHSELNLSSLELGDSALYFCASSSGSIQETQYFGPGTRLLVL.

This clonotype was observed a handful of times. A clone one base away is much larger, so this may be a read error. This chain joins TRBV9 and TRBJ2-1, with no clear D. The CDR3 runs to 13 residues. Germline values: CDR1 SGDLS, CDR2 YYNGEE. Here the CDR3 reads CASSVGIYNEQLF. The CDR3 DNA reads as TGTGCCAGCAGCGTAGGCATTTACAATGAGCAGCTCTTC.

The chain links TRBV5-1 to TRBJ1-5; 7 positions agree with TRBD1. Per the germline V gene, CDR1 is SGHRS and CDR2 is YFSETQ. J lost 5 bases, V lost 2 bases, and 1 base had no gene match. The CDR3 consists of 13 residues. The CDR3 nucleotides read TGCGCCAGCAGCTTTACAGGGGATCAGCCCCAGCATTTT. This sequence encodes CASSFTGDQPQHF.

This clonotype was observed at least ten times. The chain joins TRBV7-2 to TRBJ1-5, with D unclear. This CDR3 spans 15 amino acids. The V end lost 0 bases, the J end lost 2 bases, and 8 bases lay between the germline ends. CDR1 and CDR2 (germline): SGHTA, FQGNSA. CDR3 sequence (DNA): TGTGCCAGCAGCTTAGCGCTTTACGGCAATCAGCCCCAGCATTTT. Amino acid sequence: CASSLALYGNQPQHF.

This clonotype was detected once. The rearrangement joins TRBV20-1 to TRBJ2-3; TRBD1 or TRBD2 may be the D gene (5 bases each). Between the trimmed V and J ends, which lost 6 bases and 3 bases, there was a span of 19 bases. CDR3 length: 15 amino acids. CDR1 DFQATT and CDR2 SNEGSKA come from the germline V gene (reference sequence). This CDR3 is CSASTGLSGTDTQYF. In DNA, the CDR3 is TGCAGTGCCTCCACGGGGCTATCGGGGACAGATACGCAGTATTTT.

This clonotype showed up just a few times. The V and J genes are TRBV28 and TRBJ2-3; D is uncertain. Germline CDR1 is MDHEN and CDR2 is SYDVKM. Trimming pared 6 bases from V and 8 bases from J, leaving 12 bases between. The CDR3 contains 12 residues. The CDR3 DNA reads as TGTGCCAGCAGCCCGTCTACGGCTACGCAGTATTTT. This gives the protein CASSPSTATQYF.

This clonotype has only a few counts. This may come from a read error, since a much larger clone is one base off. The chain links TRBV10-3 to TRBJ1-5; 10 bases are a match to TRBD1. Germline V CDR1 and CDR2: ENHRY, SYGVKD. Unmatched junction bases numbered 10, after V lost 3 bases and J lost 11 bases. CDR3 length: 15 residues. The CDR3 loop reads CAISDTGTGDFAQHF. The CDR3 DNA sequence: TGTGCCATCAGTGATACCGGGACAGGGGATTTTGCCCAGCATTTT.

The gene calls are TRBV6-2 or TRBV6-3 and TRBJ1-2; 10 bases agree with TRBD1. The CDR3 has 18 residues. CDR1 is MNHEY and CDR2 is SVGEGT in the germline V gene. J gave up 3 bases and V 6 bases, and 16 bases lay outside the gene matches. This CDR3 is CASSPGGTGAAGYYGYTF. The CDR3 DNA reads TGTGCCAGCAGCCCAGGGGGGACAGGGGCCGCAGGCTACTATGGCTACACCTTC.

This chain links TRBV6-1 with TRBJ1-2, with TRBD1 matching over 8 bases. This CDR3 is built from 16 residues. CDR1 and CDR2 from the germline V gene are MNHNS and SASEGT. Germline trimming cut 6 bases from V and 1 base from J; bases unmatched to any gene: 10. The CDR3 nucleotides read TGTGCCAGCAGCCACCCGGACAGGGTAGGTAACTATGGCTACACCTTC. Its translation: CASSHPDRVGNYGYTF.

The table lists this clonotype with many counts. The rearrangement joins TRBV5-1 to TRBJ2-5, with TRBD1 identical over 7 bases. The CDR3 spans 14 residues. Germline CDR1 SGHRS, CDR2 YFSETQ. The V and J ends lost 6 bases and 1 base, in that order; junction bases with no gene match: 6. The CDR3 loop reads CASIEGAGQETQYF. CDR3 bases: TGCGCCAGCATCGAGGGGGCAGGCCAAGAGACCCAGTACTTC. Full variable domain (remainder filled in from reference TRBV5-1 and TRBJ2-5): KAGVTQTPRYLIKTRGQQVTLSCSPISGHRSVSWYQQTPGQGLQFLFEYFSETQRNKGNFPGRFSGRQFSNSRSEMNVSTLELGDSALYLCASIEGAGQETQYFGPGTRLLVL.

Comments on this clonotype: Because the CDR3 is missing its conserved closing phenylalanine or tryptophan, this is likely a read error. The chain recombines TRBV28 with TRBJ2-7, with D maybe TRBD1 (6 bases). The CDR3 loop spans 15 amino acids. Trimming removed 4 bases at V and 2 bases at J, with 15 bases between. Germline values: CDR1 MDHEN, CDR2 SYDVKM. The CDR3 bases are TGTGCCAGCAGTTCCGCCGGTACAGGGACCTACGAGCAGTACCTC. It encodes CASSSAGTGTYEQYL.